Included here is one T cell receptor (beta chain) sequence, with context. Source study methods: Counts of nucleated cells, estimated from reference gene primer amplification, were obtained. Produced via immunoSEQ multiplex PCR; TCRdb's table is partial and in-frame only. Clonal size and the V and J genes are those of that table, whereas D and trimming came from the DNA. The table has around 290,000 clones, 88% seen once. Germline lookup yields CDR1 PRHDT and CDR2 FYEKMQ (reference sequence). The CDR3 runs to 13 residues. The V end was cut by 1 base, the J end by 3 bases, with 3 bases between. These data originate in a study of blood T cell repertoires in COVID-19.

The V gene is TRBV13, the J gene TRBJ2-2; D gene uncertain. The receptor was isolated from a woman aged 25 to 45 who had recovered from COVID-19. The sample consisted of PBMCs or T cells enriched from blood (not recorded which). The CDR3 is CASSLADTGELFF. The CDR3 DNA follows: TGTGCCAGCAGCTTAGCGGACACCGGGGAGCTGTTTTTT. Based on the CDR3 plus reference TRBV13 and TRBJ2-2, the full variable domain is AAGVIQSPRHLIKEKRETATLKCYPIPRHDTVYWYQQGPGQDPQFLISFYEKMQSDKGSIPDRFSAQQFSDYHSELNMSSLELGDSALYFCASSLADTGELFFGEGSRLTVL.